Sequencing of this T cell receptor (beta chain) was carried out in a study of T-cell reconstitution after alpha-beta-depleted transplantation in children. This sample's TCRbeta library carried unique molecular identifier barcodes. Via MiXCR, TCRdb re-called the PCR reads, giving one row per CDR3 protein. The sample lists 200,000 or so distinct CDR3 sequences, 6.3% occurring once. The V end lost 6 bases, the J end lost 5 bases, and 22 bases lay between the germline ends. The CDR3 totals 17 residues. The germline V gene encodes CDR1 MNHEY and CDR2 SMNVEV (reference sequence). This clonotype was observed at least ten times.

This specimen was PBMCs, taken before TCRalphabeta/CD19-depleted stem cell transplant. The sequence derives from a girl less than two years old with combined immunodeficiency, due to receive a stem cell transplant. The chain is built from TRBV27 and TRBJ2-2; D remains ambiguous. CDR3 region: CASSPEVADLRTGELFF. CDR3 in DNA: TGTGCCAGCAGCCCAGAGGTGGCAGATCTGAGGACCGGGGAGCTGTTTTTT.